Listed below are T cell receptor beta chains from one sample, sequenced in a study of response to subunit inactivated influenza vaccine. TCRdb independently ran MiXCR on the RT-PCR reads; one entry per CDR3 protein. The sample lists about 800,000 distinct CDR3 sequences, roughly 20% occurring once. Sequencing used PBMCs from blood, obtained roughly 5 days after vaccination. Receptors originate from a man aged 50 to 59 who received an inactivated influenza vaccine. Each CDR3 is given with its conserved first and last residue. A D gene is named only where the DNA matches it firmly. The listing skips clone size in some rows; elsewhere it reads once, few, many or a size class.

D: NA
length: 15
J: TRBJ2-7
V: TRBV18
size: NA
DNA: TGTGCCAGCTCACCCGGGACGGTTCGCTCCTACGAGCAGTACTTC
CDR3: CASSPGTVRSYEQYF

D: TRBD1
length: 14
J: TRBJ2-3
V: TRBV5-1
size: few
DNA: TGCGCCAGCCTGGACAGGGCGAGCACAGATACGCAGTATTTT
CDR3: CASLDRASTDTQYF

D: NA
length: 15
J: TRBJ2-5
V: TRBV4-2
size: NA
DNA: TGTGCCAGCAGCCAAGGTCGACCGGGCCAAGAGACCCAGTACTTC
CDR3: CASSQGRPGQETQYF

D: TRBD2
length: 20
J: TRBJ2-3
V: TRBV10-3
size: NA
DNA: TGTGCCATCAGTGAGTCGGGGTTGGAAACTAGCGGGAGAGACACAGATACGCAGTATTTT
CDR3: CAISESGLETSGRDTDTQYF

D: NA
length: 11
J: TRBJ1-2
V: TRBV29-1
size: NA
DNA: TGCAGCGTTGTGACAGGTTACGGCTACACCTTC
CDR3: CSVVTGYGYTF

D: NA
length: 15
J: TRBJ2-1
V: TRBV5-6
size: few
DNA: TGTGCCAGCAGCTCATCTGCCTGGTGGTACAATGAGCAGTTCTTC
CDR3: CASSSSAWWYNEQFF

D: NA
length: 15
J: TRBJ2-3
V: TRBV5-1
size: once
DNA: TGCGCCAGCAGCTCGGGCCTTGAGGGCACAGATACGCAGTATTTT
CDR3: CASSSGLEGTDTQYF

D: NA
length: 14
J: TRBJ2-1
V: TRBV11-2
size: many
DNA: TGTGCCAGCAGCTTATGGGCAGGGGACAATGAGCAGTTCTTC
CDR3: CASSLWAGDNEQFF

D: NA
length: 13
J: TRBJ2-7
V: TRBV5-1
size: few
DNA: TGCGCCAGCAGCTTGGGGGACGCCGGGGAGCAGTACTTC
CDR3: CASSLGDAGEQYF

D: NA
length: 13
J: TRBJ2-2
V: TRBV20-1
size: NA
DNA: TGCAGTGCTAACCAAAGGGGGTCCGGGGAGCTGTTTTTT
CDR3: CSANQRGSGELFF

D: NA
length: 14
J: TRBJ2-3
V: TRBV6-5
size: few
DNA: TGTGCCAGCAGTTACTCGCGTTGGACAGATACGCAGTATTTT
CDR3: CASSYSRWTDTQYF

D: NA
length: 17
J: TRBJ2-1
V: TRBV3-1
size: NA
DNA: TGTGCCAGCAGCCAAGGCGGGACCAGGCTCTCCTACAATGAGCAGTTCTTC
CDR3: CASSQGGTRLSYNEQFF

D: TRBD1
length: 13
J: TRBJ2-5
V: TRBV30
size: NA
DNA: TGTGCCTGGAGTGTACAGGGGCAAGAGACCCAGTACTTC
CDR3: CAWSVQGQETQYF

D: TRBD2
length: 18
J: TRBJ2-1
V: TRBV11-2
size: few
DNA: TGTGCCAGCAGCCCGGGCCCTGGACTAGCGGGAGGGTTAGGTGAGCAGTTCTTC
CDR3: CASSPGPGLAGGLGEQFF

D: NA
length: 16
J: TRBJ2-2
V: TRBV24-1
size: NA
DNA: TGTGCCACCAGTGATTTGTCCGGGCCAAACACCGGGGAGCTGTTTTTT
CDR3: CATSDLSGPNTGELFF

D: TRBD1
length: 14
J: TRBJ2-3
V: TRBV5-1
size: few
DNA: TGCGCCAGCAGCTTTGGACAGGGATCAGATACGCAGTATTTT
CDR3: CASSFGQGSDTQYF